The clone carrying this TCR beta chain was seen at least ten times. Its antigen is unknown. 5'RACE template switching generated TCR cDNA, adding a universal primer site and UMIs. TCRdb analysed the 5' RACE reads with MiXCR anew, one entry per CDR3 protein. The sample lists 200,000 to 250,000 distinct CDR3 sequences, roughly 3% occurring once. The data derive from a study of T cells after yellow fever vaccination. Broader study findings: Primary-vaccination clones mostly resurfaced post-booster (about 95% CD4, around 88% CD8). Contaminants from the bulk population, in the form of abundant clonotypes, could be found in FACS-sorted repertoires. Some clonotypes were seen in both the CD4 and the CD8 compartments. These made up a small share and likely arose from convergent recombination.

V trimming: 4 bases; J trimming: 2 bases; junction bases outside the gene matches: 3. The germline gives CDR1 SGHNT, CDR2 YYREEE (reference sequence). The CDR3 covers 15 residues. The sequence was collected from a man between 18 and 29 years old who received the YFV17D yellow fever vaccine. Sample: CD4+ T cells sorted from PBMCs, taken 10 days after the yellow fever booster vaccination. The chain has TRBV5-4 and TRBJ2-5, with TRBD2 identical over 12 bases. The CDR3: CASSLTSGGQETQYF. Here the CDR3 DNA reads TGTGCCAGCAGCCTGACTAGCGGGGGTCAAGAGACCCAGTACTTC.